The source of this TCR beta chain is a study of blood T cell repertoires in COVID-19. Profiling relied on immunoSEQ multiplex PCR, and the TCRdb table lists in-frame clones only, not all of them. The table records fewer than 400,000 clones, approximately 92% of them present only once. The length of the CDR3 is 14 residues. V shed 3 bases and J 2 bases; nucleotides not matched to a gene: 4. Germline V CDR1 and CDR2: SGHTA, FQGNSA. Specimen: PBMCs or T cells enriched from blood (not recorded which). The TCR originated in a woman between 25 and 40 years old who had recovered from COVID-19. The chain combines TRBV7-2 with TRBJ2-7, with 7 bases aligning to TRBD2. Here the CDR3 DNA reads TGTGCCAGCAGCTTTGGGGAGGGCGCCTACGAGCAGTACTTC. Protein sequence: CASSFGEGAYEQYF. Full variable domain (rest looked up from reference TRBV7-2 and TRBJ2-7): GAGVSQSPSNKVTEKGKDVELRCDPISGHTALYWYRQSLGQGLEFLIYFQGNSAPDKSGLPSDRFSAERTGGSVSTLTIQRTQQEDSAVYLCASSFGEGAYEQYFGPGTRLTVT.